The 14 T cell receptor beta chains in this list originate from one sample, sequenced in a study of T cell repertoires in cytomegalovirus infection. In TCRdb, the reads were re-called with MiXCR into one record per CDR3 protein. This table holds 100,000 to 150,000 distinct CDR3 sequences, 30% to 40% found once. Their cognate antigens are unknown. The sequenced sample was CD8+ T cells from cultured PBMCs, obtained from culture after CMV antigen stimulation. These TCRs come from a human donor in good health (CMV status not recorded). Some clones in this sample may be carry-over from other donors' samples.

The rearrangement joins TRBV7-6 to TRBJ1-6; TRBD1 matches at 10 bases. Germline CDR1 SGHVS, CDR2 FNYEAQ. The V gene end was trimmed by 5 bases and the J gene end by 7 bases; junction bases not matched to a gene: 5. This CDR3 region has 15 residues. Here the CDR3 DNA reads TGTGCCAGCAGCCCTCAGGACAGGGGGAATTCACCCCTCCACTTT. Translation: CASSPQDRGNSPLHF.

This chain connects TRBV7-9 to TRBJ1-5, with TRBD1 identical over 8 bases. The CDR3 is 17 amino acids. Germline loops: CDR1 SEHNR, CDR2 FQNEAQ (reference sequence). V trimming: 1 base; J trimming: 2 bases; junction bases outside the gene matches: 7. The CDR3 region has the DNA TGTGCCAGCAGCTTAGGAGGGACAGGTCTTGGCAATCAGCCCCAGCATTTT. Translating gives CASSLGGTGLGNQPQHF.

The count of this clonotype is one. An end of the junction differs from the germline gene, which may be a read error. The chain recombines TRBV11-2 with TRBJ2-7, with D uncertain. The germline CDR1 and CDR2 sequences are SGHAT and FQNNGV. The CDR3 totals 11 residues. The CDR3 region has the DNA TGTGCCAGCAGCTTAGGGGCCGCCCTGGACTTC. Its protein product is CASSLGAALDF.

This clonotype showed up just a few times. The gene calls are TRBV7-2 and TRBJ2-3, with 11 positions matching TRBD2. The J segment lost 5 bases and the V segment lost 3 bases, leaving 4 bases of the junction unmatched. From germline, CDR1 is SGHTA and CDR2 FQGNSA. The CDR3 loop spans 15 amino acids. The CDR3 reads CASSFSGGALDTQYF. DNA for the CDR3: TGTGCCAGCAGCTTTAGCGGGGGGGCATTAGATACGCAGTATTTT. Drawing the rest from reference TRBV7-2 and TRBJ2-3, the complete variable domain is GAGVSQSPSNKVTEKGKDVELRCDPISGHTALYWYRQSLGQGLEFLIYFQGNSAPDKSGLPSDRFSAERTGGSVSTLTIQRTQQEDSAVYLCASSFSGGALDTQYFGPGTRLTVL.

In its sample, this clonotype was seen a few times. The genes are TRBV27 and TRBJ1-1; 8 nucleotides align to TRBD1. The CDR3 is made up of 14 amino acids. The V gene's germline CDR1 is MNHEY and CDR2 SMNVEV (reference sequence). After removal of 3 bases from V and 1 base from J, the junction contained 1 base not matched to a gene. The CDR3 loop reads CASSFGQGNTEAFF. CDR3 sequence (DNA): TGTGCCAGCAGTTTCGGACAGGGGAACACTGAAGCTTTCTTT.

Ten or more counts support this clonotype. The chain uses TRBV7-2 and TRBJ2-3; no clear D. CDR1 and CDR2 from the germline V gene are SGHTA and FQGNSA. There are 14 residues in the CDR3. Trimming took 3 bases from V and 2 from J, leaving 9 bases between them. The CDR3 nucleotides are TGTGCCAGCAGCTTTATTGGGAACACAGATACGCAGTATTTT. This sequence encodes CASSFIGNTDTQYF.

This clonotype was observed a handful of times. The V gene is TRBV4-2, the J gene TRBJ2-2; 9 bases align to TRBD2. The CDR3 is made up of 16 amino acids. The junction had 7 bases not matched to a gene; V was cut back by 0 bases and J by 8 bases. CDR1 is LGHNA, CDR2 YNFKEQ, per germline. The CDR3 DNA reads TGTGCCAGCAGCCAAGACCCGGGACTAGCTGAAGGGGAGCTGTTTTTT. It specifies CASSQDPGLAEGELFF.

The chain links TRBV6-2 or TRBV6-3 to TRBJ2-7; 9 positions match TRBD2. With 0 bases clipped from V and 2 bases from J, the junction kept 8 bases outside the gene matches. Germline V CDR1 and CDR2: MNHEY, SVGEGT. CDR3 length: 17 amino acids. CDR3: CASSYSVLAGFPYEQYF. The CDR3 nucleotides read TGTGCCAGCAGTTACTCCGTCCTAGCGGGGTTTCCCTACGAGCAGTACTTC.

This clonotype has a count of ten or more. The V and J genes are TRBV12-3 or TRBV12-4 and TRBJ2-2; TRBD1 aligns across 10 bases. CDR3 size: 15 residues. V gave up 10 bases and J gave up 5 bases; unmatched junction bases: 10. The CDR3 sequence: CATKTGTGDTGELFF. CDR3 nucleotide sequence: TGTGCCACCAAAACCGGGACAGGGGATACCGGGGAGCTGTTTTTT.

A few counts support this clonotype. The gene calls are TRBV27 and TRBJ1-2, with 8 bases fitting TRBD1. The germline V gene encodes CDR1 MNHEY and CDR2 SMNVEV (reference sequence). The CDR3 is made up of 15 amino acids. J was trimmed by 6 bases and V by 5 bases; bases with no gene match: 11. The DNA for the CDR3 is TGTGCCAGCAGTCAGCAGGGGGCAGCTTTTAATGGCTACACCTTC. It is translated as CASSQQGAAFNGYTF.

The chain joins TRBV12-3 or TRBV12-4 to TRBJ2-3; tentative D call: TRBD2 (6 bases). This CDR3 has 15 amino acids. The ends were cut back, 5 bases at V and 0 bases at J, with 12 bases in the middle. CDR3 in DNA: TGTGCCAGCAGTCGCTCGGGGGTCAGCACAGATACGCAGTATTTT. Translated: CASSRSGVSTDTQYF.

This clonotype has at least ten counts. V is TRBV19 and J is TRBJ2-7; 7 bases are a match to TRBD1. Germline CDR1 LNHDA, CDR2 SQIVND (reference sequence). The CDR3 runs 15 residues. J gave up 2 bases and V 4 bases, and 8 bases lay outside the gene matches. In DNA form, the CDR3 reads TGTGCCAGTAGTAGGGATGGGACAGTCCCCTACGAGCAGTACTTC. Encoded protein: CASSRDGTVPYEQYF.

Many counts were recorded for this clonotype. The chain employs TRBV6-1 and TRBJ2-1, with D perhaps matching TRBD1 (6 bases). Between the trimmed V and J ends, which lost 4 bases and 4 bases, there was a span of 11 bases. The CDR3 spans 14 residues. CDR1 MNHNS and CDR2 SASEGT come from the germline V gene. Here the CDR3 reads CASSGWTDYNEQFF. DNA for the CDR3: TGTGCCAGCAGTGGGTGGACAGATTACAATGAGCAGTTCTTC.

This clonotype was seen a few times. This sequence joins TRBV7-2 and TRBJ1-2; no definite D call. Germline CDR1 is SGHTA and CDR2 is FQGNSA. Trimming shortened V by 3 bases and J by 3 bases, and 5 bases separated the two germline ends. The CDR3 spans 12 residues. The CDR3 protein is CASSFQDYGYTF. The CDR3 coding sequence is TGTGCCAGCAGCTTTCAGGACTATGGCTACACCTTC.